Listed below are T cell receptor beta chains from one sample, sequenced in a study of T cell changes during pregnancy in multiple sclerosis. Sequenced by immunoSEQ multiplex PCR; TCRdb stores in-frame clones only, minus some. The sample has 95,000 to 100,000 clones, about 91% seen once. Sequencing used peripheral blood, obtained in the second trimester of pregnancy. These receptors were obtained from a female donor with multiple sclerosis, enrolled in a pregnancy study. Both conserved end residues are part of each CDR3. The D gene is left open where the match is weak. The listing skips clone size in some rows; elsewhere it reads once, few, many or a size class.

J gene	clone size	V gene	D gene	CDR3 DNA	CDR3 protein
TRBJ1-4	.	TRBV23-1	TRBD1	TGCGCCAGCAGTCGGCCGACAGGGGCCGAAAAACTGTTTTTT	CASSRPTGAEKLFF
TRBJ2-1	.	TRBV10-3	.	TGTGCCTCAGGAGGGAATGAGCAGTTCTTC	CASGGNEQFF
TRBJ1-4	.	TRBV28	.	TGTGCCAGCAGTTTGGCTTCAGGGATGGCTAATGAAAAACTGTTTTTT	CASSLASGMANEKLFF
TRBJ1-1	.	TRBV5-1	.	TGCGCCAGCAGCTTGGAGACAGCGAACACTGAAGCTTTCTTT	CASSLETANTEAFF
TRBJ2-5	.	TRBV7-8	.	TGTGCCAGCAGCTTGGGAGAGGCGTGGGAGACCCAGTACTTC	CASSLGEAWETQYF
TRBJ2-7	.	TRBV27	.	TGTGCCAGCAGTCCCCTTGGACACAGAGAGCAGTACTTC	CASSPLGHREQYF
TRBJ2-7	.	TRBV28	.	TGTGCCAGCAGTTTTGTCGACAGATCTGATTACGAGCAGTACTTC	CASSFVDRSDYEQYF
TRBJ2-1	.	TRBV27	TRBD1	TGTGCCAGCAGTTCTCCGGGACAGGTTTACAATGAGCAGTTCTTC	CASSSPGQVYNEQFF
TRBJ2-7	.	TRBV28	.	TGTGCCAGCAGTTTATGGGGGGCCAATGGCGAGCAGTACTTC	CASSLWGANGEQYF
TRBJ2-1	.	TRBV5-1	TRBD1	TGCGCCAGCAGCCCTCCGGGACAGGGCGGTGAGCAGTTCTTC	CASSPPGQGGEQFF
TRBJ2-1	once	TRBV12-5	TRBD2	TGTGCTAGTGGTTTGGAGGGACTAGCGCGCAATGAGCAGTTCTTC	CASGLEGLARNEQFF
TRBJ2-3	.	TRBV11-3	TRBD2	TGTGCCAGCAGCTTAACGGGAGGTGGACGCGGCACAGATACGCAGTATTTT	CASSLTGGGRGTDTQYF
TRBJ2-1	.	TRBV9	.	TGTGCCAGCAGCCATCAGGGGAGGGCAGAGGAGCAGTTCTTC	CASSHQGRAEEQFF
TRBJ2-7	.	TRBV28	TRBD2	TGTGCCAGCAGTTGGACTAGCGGGGGAATTTACGAGCAGTACTTC	CASSWTSGGIYEQYF
TRBJ2-7	.	TRBV7-2	.	TGTGCCAGCAGCTTTGGCGGGACCGCCTACGAGCAGTACTTC	CASSFGGTAYEQYF
TRBJ2-1	.	TRBV7-2	.	TGTGCCAGCAGCTCCGCGACGGGTCGAGAGCAGTTCTTC	CASSSATGREQFF
TRBJ2-1	.	TRBV6-5	TRBD2	TGTGCCAGCAGTTACGAAGAGCGGGATCTAATCAATGAGCAGTTCTTC	CASSYEERDLINEQFF
TRBJ1-2	.	TRBV7-2	.	TGTGCCAGCAGCTCTCCTCGGGCTAACTATGGCTACACCTTC	CASSSPRANYGYTF
TRBJ2-5	.	TRBV15	.	TGTGCCACCAGCTCCACGACAACCAACCAGTACTTC	CATSSTTTNQYF
TRBJ2-1	.	TRBV19	.	TGTGCCAGTAGTTTTGGTCAGTTGCTGGGAGGCAATGAGCAGTTCTTC	CASSFGQLLGGNEQFF
TRBJ1-4	.	TRBV7-6	.	TGTGCCAGCAGCTCCGGCGGGGTACTGTTTTTT	CASSSGGVLFF
TRBJ2-3	.	TRBV5-6	.	TGTGCCAGCAGCTTGGGCCGGTTTAGCACAGATACGCAGTATTTT	CASSLGRFSTDTQYF
TRBJ2-5	.	TRBV7-9	.	TGTGCCAGCAGCACATTGCAGGGCAAGGAGACCCAGTACTTC	CASSTLQGKETQYF
TRBJ2-2	.	TRBV6-6	.	TGTGCCAGCAGCCAAAGACAAGTAAACACCGGGGAGCTGTTTTTT	CASSQRQVNTGELFF
TRBJ1-1	.	TRBV2	TRBD1	TGTGCCAGCAGGGGGCAGGGGGAAACTGAAGCTTTCTTT	CASRGQGETEAFF
TRBJ2-2	once	TRBV4-2	.	TGTGCCAGCAGCCAAGATGGGGGAGGGAACACCGGGGAGCTGTTTTTT	CASSQDGGGNTGELFF
TRBJ2-2	.	TRBV9	TRBD2	TGTGCCAGCAGCGCTAGCGGGTTAAGCACCGGGGAGCTGTTTTTT	CASSASGLSTGELFF
TRBJ1-1	.	TRBV6-5	.	TGTGCCAGCAGTTACTCTCGTACGGTGATGAACACTGAAGCTTTCTTT	CASSYSRTVMNTEAFF
TRBJ1-1	.	TRBV28	.	TGTGCCAGCAGTTTCTTAAGCGTGAACACTGAAGCTTTCTTT	CASSFLSVNTEAFF
TRBJ2-5	.	TRBV28	.	TGTGCCAGCAGTTTTCGGGGAGAGACCCAGTACTTC	CASSFRGETQYF
TRBJ1-5	.	TRBV28	.	TGTGCCAGCAGTTCCGGACTGGCCAATCAGCCCCAGCATTTT	CASSSGLANQPQHF
TRBJ2-7	.	TRBV2	TRBD2	TGTGCCAGCAGGGAAGCGGGAGTAGTCTACGAGCAGTACTTC	CASREAGVVYEQYF
TRBJ2-3	.	TRBV9	TRBD2	TGTGCCAGCAGCGTTACTAGCGGGAGGGAGGATACGCAGTATTTT	CASSVTSGREDTQYF
TRBJ1-3	few	TRBV6-1	.	TGTGCCAGCAGGGAGCGAAACACCATATATTTT	CASRERNTIYF
TRBJ2-1	.	TRBV19	.	TGTGCCAGTAGGCCCGGTGGAGATTTCAATGAGCAGTTCTTC	CASRPGGDFNEQFF
TRBJ2-5	.	TRBV27	.	TGTGCCAGCAGTTTAGGGCTAGCTGCGGGGACCCAGTACTTC	CASSLGLAAGTQYF
TRBJ1-2	.	TRBV4-3	.	TGCGCCAGCAGCCACGGGGGGGGGAACTATGGCTACACCTTC	CASSHGGGNYGYTF
TRBJ1-5	.	TRBV19	TRBD1	TGTGCCACCGCTGGGGACAGGGGGCGGTGGCGTAGCAATCAGCCCCAGCATTTT	CATAGDRGRWRSNQPQHF
TRBJ2-2	.	TRBV2	.	TGTGCCAGCAGGGAGGGCCGCGGCACCGGGGAGCTGTTTTTT	CASREGRGTGELFF
TRBJ2-2	once	TRBV19	TRBD1	TGTGCCAGTAGTACCAGGACAGGCCTGAACACCGGGGAGCTGTTTTTT	CASSTRTGLNTGELFF
TRBJ1-2	.	TRBV6-5	TRBD1	TGTGCCAGCAGCCCTGAGGGGGCGCTGGTCTATGGCTACACCTTC	CASSPEGALVYGYTF
TRBJ2-1	.	TRBV7-3	TRBD2	TGTGCCAGCAGCTTAACGGGGGGGACTCCCTACAATGAGCAGTTCTTC	CASSLTGGTPYNEQFF
TRBJ2-3	.	TRBV29-1	TRBD1	TGCAGCGTCTTACTAAGGAGGGCTCCGGGACAGGGGTTAACAGATACGCAGTATTTT	CSVLLRRAPGQGLTDTQYF
TRBJ2-7	.	TRBV30	TRBD2	TGTGCCTGGAGTGTGGGTCTAGCGGGACGGAGCTCCTACGAGCAGTACTTC	CAWSVGLAGRSSYEQYF
TRBJ2-5	.	TRBV5-6	TRBD2	TGTGCCAGCAGCGGAGGGACTAGCGGGTTTAGGTACCAAGAGACCCAGTACTTC	CASSGGTSGFRYQETQYF
TRBJ2-5	.	TRBV5-1	TRBD2	TGCGCCAGCAGCCTGGGTCTAGCGGGAATCCAGGGGGAGACCCAGTACTTC	CASSLGLAGIQGETQYF
TRBJ2-1	.	TRBV19	TRBD2	TGTGCCAGTAGTATGGGCAGCGGGGGGTACAATGAGCAGTTCTTC	CASSMGSGGYNEQFF
TRBJ1-4	.	TRBV6-1	TRBD1	TGTGCCAGCAGTCTAAGTCAGGGGGTAAATGAAAAACTGTTTTTT	CASSLSQGVNEKLFF
TRBJ1-1	.	TRBV19	.	TGTGCCAGTAGCACCGACATGCACGGCGTAGGGAACACTGAAGCTTTCTTT	CASSTDMHGVGNTEAFF
TRBJ1-2	.	TRBV6-1	.	TGTGCCAGCAGGGAGGGACTTGGCTACACCTTC	CASREGLGYTF
TRBJ2-1	.	TRBV7-2	TRBD2	TGTGCCAGCAGCTTATCAGCGGGGAGAGGCTACAATGAGCAGTTCTTC	CASSLSAGRGYNEQFF
TRBJ2-1	.	TRBV6-5	.	TGTGCCAGCAGTTACTCGAAAGCTGAGCAGTTCTTC	CASSYSKAEQFF
TRBJ1-2	.	TRBV2	TRBD1	TGTGCCAGCATGGGACAGGAGTCTAACTATGGCTACACCTTC	CASMGQESNYGYTF